This T cell receptor (beta chain) was captured by sequencing in a study of blood T cell repertoires in COVID-19. Original processing notes: Amplified reference gene primers provided the basis for estimating nucleated cell counts. Profiling relied on immunoSEQ multiplex PCR, and the TCRdb table lists in-frame clones only, not all of them. V, J and clone size reflect that table, while D and trimming were determined from the DNA. The top ten clones hold roughly 3% of a sample with about 130,000 clones, about four fifths of them seen once. V was clipped by 4 bases and J by 0 bases, with 13 bases between them. CDR1 MNHEY and CDR2 SVGEGT come from the germline V gene. The CDR3 extends over 15 amino acids.

This TCR was sampled from a woman of 80 years or more with acute or convalescent COVID-19. The chain employs TRBV6-2 or TRBV6-3 and TRBJ2-7; possible D gene TRBD1, 5 bases. The sample consisted of peripheral blood. CDR3 DNA: TGTGCCAGCAGTTCCTTGACAGTTACCTCCTACGAGCAGTACTTC. Its protein is CASSSLTVTSYEQYF.